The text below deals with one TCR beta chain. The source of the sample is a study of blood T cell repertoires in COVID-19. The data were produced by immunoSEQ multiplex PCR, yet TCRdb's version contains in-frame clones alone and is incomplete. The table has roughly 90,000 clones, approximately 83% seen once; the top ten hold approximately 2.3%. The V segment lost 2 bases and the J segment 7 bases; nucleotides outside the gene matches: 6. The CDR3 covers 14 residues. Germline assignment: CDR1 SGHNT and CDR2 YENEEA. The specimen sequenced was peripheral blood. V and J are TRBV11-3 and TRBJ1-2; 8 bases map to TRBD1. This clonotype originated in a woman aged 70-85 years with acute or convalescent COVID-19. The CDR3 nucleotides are TGTGCCAGCAGCTTAACAGGGGGTAGTGGTGGCTACACCTTC. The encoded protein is CASSLTGGSGGYTF.